This record concerns one T cell receptor beta chain sequence. Its target is not known. The J segment lost 7 bases and the V segment lost 5 bases, leaving 7 bases of the junction unmatched. This CDR3 region has 15 residues. The study sequenced cultured CD4+ T cell DNA using the Oncomine TCR Beta short-read assay. TCRdb independently ran MiXCR on the PCR reads; one entry per CDR3 protein. The table has fewer than 30,000 distinct CDR3 sequences, 50% to 65% seen once. The record originates from a study of vaccination and CD4 T cells after COVID-19. Looking at the study overall: Post-vaccine sample collection happened at a median of around 65 days after dose two, ranging 14 to 241. Findings of the study overall: Median numbers of SARS-CoV-2-reactive clonotypes increased from 21 to 38 (not a significant change).

Regarding treatment: approximately 10-day PBMC culture with coronavirus spike peptide pools or control peptides (ViraFEST assay). This receptor was taken from a human donor who received a COVID-19 vaccine. Here the sequenced sample was CD4+ T cells from blood, cultured in vitro, taken before SARS-CoV-2 vaccination. This sequence joins TRBV12-3 or TRBV12-4 and TRBJ1-6, with TRBD1 identical over 8 bases. The CDR3 DNA is TGTGCCAGCAGTCCCAGCAGGGGGCAAAATTCACCCCTCCACTTT. Its translation is CASSPSRGQNSPLHF.